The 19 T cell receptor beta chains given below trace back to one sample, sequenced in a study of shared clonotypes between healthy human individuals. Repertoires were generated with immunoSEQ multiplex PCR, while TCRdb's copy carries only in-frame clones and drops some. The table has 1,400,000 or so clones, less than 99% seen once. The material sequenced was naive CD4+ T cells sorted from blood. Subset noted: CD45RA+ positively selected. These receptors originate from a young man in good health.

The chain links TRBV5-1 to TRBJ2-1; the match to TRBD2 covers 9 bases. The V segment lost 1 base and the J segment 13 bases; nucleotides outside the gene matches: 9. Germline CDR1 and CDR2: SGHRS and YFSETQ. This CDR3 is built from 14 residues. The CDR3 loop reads CASSLRLAGREQFF. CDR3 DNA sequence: TGCGCCAGCAGCTTGAGGCTAGCGGGAAGGGAACAGTTCTTC. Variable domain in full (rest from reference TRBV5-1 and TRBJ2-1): KAGVTQTPRYLIKTRGQQVTLSCSPISGHRSVSWYQQTPGQGLQFLFEYFSETQRNKGNFPGRFSGRQFSNSRSEMNVSTLELGDSALYLCASSLRLAGREQFFGPGTRLTVL.

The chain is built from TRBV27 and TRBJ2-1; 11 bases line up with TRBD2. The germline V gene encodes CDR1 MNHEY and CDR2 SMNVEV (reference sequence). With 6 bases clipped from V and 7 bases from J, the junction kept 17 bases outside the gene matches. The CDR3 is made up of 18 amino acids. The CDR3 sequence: CASRQRGSTSGSSNEQFF. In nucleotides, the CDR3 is TGTGCCAGCAGGCAGAGGGGATCCACTAGCGGGAGTTCTAATGAGCAGTTCTTC.

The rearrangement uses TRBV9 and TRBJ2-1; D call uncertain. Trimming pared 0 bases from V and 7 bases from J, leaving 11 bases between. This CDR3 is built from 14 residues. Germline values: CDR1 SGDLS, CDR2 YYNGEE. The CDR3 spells CASSVVGLGNEQFF. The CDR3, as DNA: TGTGCCAGCAGCGTAGTAGGCCTGGGGAATGAGCAGTTCTTC.

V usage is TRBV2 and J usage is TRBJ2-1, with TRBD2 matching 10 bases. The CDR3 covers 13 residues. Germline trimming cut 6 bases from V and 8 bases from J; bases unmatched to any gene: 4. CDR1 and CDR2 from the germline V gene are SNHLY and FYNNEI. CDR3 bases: TGTGCCAGCAGGACTAGCGGGCCCTATGAGCAGTTCTTC. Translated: CASRTSGPYEQFF.

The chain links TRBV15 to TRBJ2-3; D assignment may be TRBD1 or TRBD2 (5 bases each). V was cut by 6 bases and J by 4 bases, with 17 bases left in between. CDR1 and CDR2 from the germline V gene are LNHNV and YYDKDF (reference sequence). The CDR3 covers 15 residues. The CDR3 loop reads CATRGTYEGADTQYF. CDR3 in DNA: TGTGCCACCAGAGGGACCTACGAGGGTGCAGATACGCAGTATTTT.

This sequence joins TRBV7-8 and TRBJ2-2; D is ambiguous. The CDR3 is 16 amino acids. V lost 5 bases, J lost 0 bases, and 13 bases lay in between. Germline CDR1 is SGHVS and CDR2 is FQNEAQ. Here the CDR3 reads CASSPERFANTGELFF. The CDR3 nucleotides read TGTGCCAGCAGCCCGGAGAGGTTCGCGAACACCGGGGAGCTGTTTTTT.

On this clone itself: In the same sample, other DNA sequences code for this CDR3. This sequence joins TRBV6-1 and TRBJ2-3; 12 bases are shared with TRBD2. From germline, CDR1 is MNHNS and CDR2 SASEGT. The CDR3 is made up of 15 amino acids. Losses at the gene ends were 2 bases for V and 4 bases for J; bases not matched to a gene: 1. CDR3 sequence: CASSELAGGADTQYF. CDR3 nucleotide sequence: TGTGCCAGCAGTGAACTAGCGGGAGGGGCAGATACGCAGTATTTT.

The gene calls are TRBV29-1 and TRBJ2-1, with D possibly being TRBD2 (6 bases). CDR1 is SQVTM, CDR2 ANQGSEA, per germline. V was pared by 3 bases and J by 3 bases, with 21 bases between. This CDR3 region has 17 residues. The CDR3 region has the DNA TGCAGCGTTGACCGGGAGCTGGGGACCCAGATCTACAATGAGCAGTTCTTC. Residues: CSVDRELGTQIYNEQFF.

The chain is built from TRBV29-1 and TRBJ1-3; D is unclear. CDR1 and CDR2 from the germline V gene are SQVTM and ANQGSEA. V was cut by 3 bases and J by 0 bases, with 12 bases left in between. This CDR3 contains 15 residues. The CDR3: CSVDAASASGNTIYF. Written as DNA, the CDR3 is TGCAGCGTTGACGCAGCCTCTGCCTCTGGAAACACCATATATTTT.

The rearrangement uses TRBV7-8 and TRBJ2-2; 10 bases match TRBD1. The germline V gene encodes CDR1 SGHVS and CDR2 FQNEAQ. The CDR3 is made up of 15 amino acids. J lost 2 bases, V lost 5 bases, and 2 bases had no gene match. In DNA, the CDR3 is TGTGCCAGCAGCCGGGACAGGGGCAACACCGGGGAGCTGTTTTTT. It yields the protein CASSRDRGNTGELFF.

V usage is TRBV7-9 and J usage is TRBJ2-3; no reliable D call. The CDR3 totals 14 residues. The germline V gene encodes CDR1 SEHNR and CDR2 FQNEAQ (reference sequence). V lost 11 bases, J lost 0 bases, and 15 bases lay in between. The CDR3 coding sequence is TGTGCCTTCTTGGCGGTGAATAGCACAGATACGCAGTATTTT. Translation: CAFLAVNSTDTQYF.

CDR3 nucleotides: TGTGCCAGTAGTCCAACCCTTTACTATTACAATGAGCAGTTCTTC. This gives the protein CASSPTLYYYNEQFF. This rearrangement joins TRBV19 to TRBJ2-1; D remains ambiguous. This CDR3 contains 15 residues. The germline V gene encodes CDR1 LNHDA and CDR2 SQIVND (reference sequence). Trimming took 5 bases from V and 4 from J, leaving 15 bases between them.

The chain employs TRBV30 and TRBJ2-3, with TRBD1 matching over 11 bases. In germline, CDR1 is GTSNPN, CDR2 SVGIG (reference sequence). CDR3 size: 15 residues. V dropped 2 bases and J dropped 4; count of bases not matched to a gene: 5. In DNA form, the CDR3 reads TGTGCCTGGAGTAGGGGGACAGGGGGACCAGATACGCAGTATTTT. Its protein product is CAWSRGTGGPDTQYF.

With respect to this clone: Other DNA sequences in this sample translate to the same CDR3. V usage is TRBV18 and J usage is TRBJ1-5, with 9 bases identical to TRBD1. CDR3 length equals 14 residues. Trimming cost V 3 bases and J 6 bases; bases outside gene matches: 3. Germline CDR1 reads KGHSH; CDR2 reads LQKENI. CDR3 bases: TGTGCCAGCTCACCTACAGGGGGCGGTCAGCCCCAGCATTTT. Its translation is CASSPTGGGQPQHF. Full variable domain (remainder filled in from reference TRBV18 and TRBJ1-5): NAGVMQNPRHLVRRRGQEARLRCSPMKGHSHVYWYRQLPEEGLKFMVYLQKENIIDESGMPKERFSAEFPKEGPSILRIQQVVRGDSAAYFCASSPTGGGQPQHFGDGTRLSIL.

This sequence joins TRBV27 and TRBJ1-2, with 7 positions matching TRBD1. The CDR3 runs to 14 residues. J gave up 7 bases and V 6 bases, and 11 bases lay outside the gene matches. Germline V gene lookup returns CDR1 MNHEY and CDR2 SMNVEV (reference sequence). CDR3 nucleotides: TGTGCCAGCAGGCCCCAACAGGGGATTGGTGGCTACACCTTC. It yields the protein CASRPQQGIGGYTF.

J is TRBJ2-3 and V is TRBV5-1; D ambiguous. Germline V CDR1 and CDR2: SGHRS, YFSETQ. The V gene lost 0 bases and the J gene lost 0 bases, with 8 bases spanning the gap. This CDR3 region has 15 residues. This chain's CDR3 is CASSLDGHSTDTQYF. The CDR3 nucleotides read TGCGCCAGCAGCTTGGACGGCCATAGCACAGATACGCAGTATTTT. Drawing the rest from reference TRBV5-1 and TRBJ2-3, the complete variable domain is KAGVTQTPRYLIKTRGQQVTLSCSPISGHRSVSWYQQTPGQGLQFLFEYFSETQRNKGNFPGRFSGRQFSNSRSEMNVSTLELGDSALYLCASSLDGHSTDTQYFGPGTRLTVL.

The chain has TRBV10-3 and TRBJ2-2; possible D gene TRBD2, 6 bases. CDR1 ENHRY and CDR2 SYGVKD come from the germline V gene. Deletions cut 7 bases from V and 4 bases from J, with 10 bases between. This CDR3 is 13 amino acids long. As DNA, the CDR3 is TGTGCCATCACTTCCGGGGGCACCGGGGAGCTGTTTTTT. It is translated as CAITSGGTGELFF.

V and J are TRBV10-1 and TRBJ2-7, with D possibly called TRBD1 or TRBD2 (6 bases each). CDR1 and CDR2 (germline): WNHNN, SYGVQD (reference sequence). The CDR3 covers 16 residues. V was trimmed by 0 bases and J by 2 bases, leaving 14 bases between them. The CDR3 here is CASSESRGGPTYEQYF. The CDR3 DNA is TGCGCCAGCAGTGAGTCGAGAGGGGGGCCCACCTACGAGCAGTACTTC.

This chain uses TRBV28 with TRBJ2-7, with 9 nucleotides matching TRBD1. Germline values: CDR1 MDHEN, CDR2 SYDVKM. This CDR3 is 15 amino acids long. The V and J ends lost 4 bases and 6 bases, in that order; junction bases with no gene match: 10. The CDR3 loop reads CASSSQGTGRFEQYF. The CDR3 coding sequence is TGTGCCAGCAGTTCGCAAGGGACAGGGAGATTCGAGCAGTACTTC.